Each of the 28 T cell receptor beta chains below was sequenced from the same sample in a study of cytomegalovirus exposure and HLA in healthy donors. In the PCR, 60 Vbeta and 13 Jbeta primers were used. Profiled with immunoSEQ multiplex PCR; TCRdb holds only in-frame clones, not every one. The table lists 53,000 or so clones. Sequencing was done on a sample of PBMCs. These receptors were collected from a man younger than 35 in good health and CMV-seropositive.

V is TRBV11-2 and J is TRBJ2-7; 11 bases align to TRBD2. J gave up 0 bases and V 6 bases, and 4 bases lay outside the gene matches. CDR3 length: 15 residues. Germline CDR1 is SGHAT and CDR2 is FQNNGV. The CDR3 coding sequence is TGTGCCAGCAGATCTAGCGGGAGGCCCTCCTACGAGCAGTACTTC. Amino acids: CASRSSGRPSYEQYF.

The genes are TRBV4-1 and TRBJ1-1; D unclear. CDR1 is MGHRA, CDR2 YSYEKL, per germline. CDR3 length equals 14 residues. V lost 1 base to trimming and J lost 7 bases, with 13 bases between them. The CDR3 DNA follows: TGCGCCAGCAGCCAAGCCAGGTATGGTGGTGAAGCTTTCTTT. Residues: CASSQARYGGEAFF.

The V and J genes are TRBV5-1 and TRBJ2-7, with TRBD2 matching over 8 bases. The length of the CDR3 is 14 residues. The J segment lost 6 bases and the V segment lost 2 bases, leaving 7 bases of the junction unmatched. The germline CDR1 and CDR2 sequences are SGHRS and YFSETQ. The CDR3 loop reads CASSLKAGVTEQYF. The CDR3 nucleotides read TGCGCCAGCAGCTTAAAAGCGGGAGTGACCGAGCAGTACTTC.

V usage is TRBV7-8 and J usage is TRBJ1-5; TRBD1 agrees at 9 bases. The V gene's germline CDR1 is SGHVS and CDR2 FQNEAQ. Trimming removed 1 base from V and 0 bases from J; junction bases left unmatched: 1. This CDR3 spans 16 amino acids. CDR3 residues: CASSLDRGRSNQPQHF. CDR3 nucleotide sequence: TGTGCCAGCAGCTTAGACAGGGGGCGTAGCAATCAGCCCCAGCATTTT.

The chain's CDR3 is CASSISAGMEQPQHF. CDR3 nucleotides: TGTGCCAGTAGTATCTCGGCAGGGATGGAGCAGCCCCAGCATTTT. V gene TRBV19 combines with J gene TRBJ1-5; tentative D call: TRBD1 (5 bases). The CDR3 runs 15 residues. With 3 bases removed from V and 7 bases from J, the gap between germline ends came to 16 bases. The germline V gene encodes CDR1 LNHDA and CDR2 SQIVND (reference sequence).

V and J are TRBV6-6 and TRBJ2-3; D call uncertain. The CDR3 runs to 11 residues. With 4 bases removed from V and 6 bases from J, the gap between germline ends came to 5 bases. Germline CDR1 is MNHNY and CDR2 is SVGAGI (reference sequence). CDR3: CASSLRDTQYF. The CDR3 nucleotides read TGTGCCAGCAGTTTACGGGATACGCAGTATTTT.

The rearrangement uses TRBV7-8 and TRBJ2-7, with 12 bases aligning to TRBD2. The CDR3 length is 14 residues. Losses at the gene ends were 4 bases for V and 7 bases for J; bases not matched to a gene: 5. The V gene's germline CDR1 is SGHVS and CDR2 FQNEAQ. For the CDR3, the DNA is TGTGCCAGCAGCTGGACTAGCGGGGTGAGGGAGCAGTACTTC. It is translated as CASSWTSGVREQYF. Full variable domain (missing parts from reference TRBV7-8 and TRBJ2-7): GAGVSQSPRYKVAKRGQDVALRCDPISGHVSLFWYQQALGQGPEFLTYFQNEAQLDKSGLPSDRFFAERPEGSVSTLKIQRTQQEDSAVYLCASSWTSGVREQYFGPGTRLTVT.

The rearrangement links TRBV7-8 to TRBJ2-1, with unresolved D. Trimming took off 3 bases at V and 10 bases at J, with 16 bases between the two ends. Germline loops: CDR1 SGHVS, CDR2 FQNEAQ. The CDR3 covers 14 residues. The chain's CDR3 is CASSFSRSAYEQFF. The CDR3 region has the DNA TGTGCCAGCAGCTTTTCGCGGAGCGCGTACGAGCAGTTCTTC.

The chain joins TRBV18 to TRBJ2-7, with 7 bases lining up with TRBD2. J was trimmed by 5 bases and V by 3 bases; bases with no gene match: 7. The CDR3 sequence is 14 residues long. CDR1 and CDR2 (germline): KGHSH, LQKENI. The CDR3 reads CASSPAGGRHEQYF. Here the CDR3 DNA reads TGTGCCAGCTCACCCGCCGGGGGGAGGCACGAGCAGTACTTC. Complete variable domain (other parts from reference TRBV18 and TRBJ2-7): NAGVMQNPRHLVRRRGQEARLRCSPMKGHSHVYWYRQLPEEGLKFMVYLQKENIIDESGMPKERFSAEFPKEGPSILRIQQVVRGDSAAYFCASSPAGGRHEQYFGPGTRLTVT.

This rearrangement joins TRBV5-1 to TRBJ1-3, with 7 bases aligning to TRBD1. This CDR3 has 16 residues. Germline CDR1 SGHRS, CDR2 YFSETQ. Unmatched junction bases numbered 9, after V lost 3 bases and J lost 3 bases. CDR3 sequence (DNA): TGCGCCAGCAGCTCCGTCCCAGGGGGTATTGGAAACACCATATATTTT. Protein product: CASSSVPGGIGNTIYF.

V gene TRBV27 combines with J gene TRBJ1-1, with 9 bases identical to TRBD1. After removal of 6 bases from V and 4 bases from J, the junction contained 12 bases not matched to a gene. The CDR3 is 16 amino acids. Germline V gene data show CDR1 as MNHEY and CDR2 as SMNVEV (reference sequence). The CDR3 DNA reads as TGTGCCAGCAGGAAAACGGACAGGGGAGGCTTCACTGAAGCTTTCTTT. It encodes CASRKTDRGGFTEAFF.

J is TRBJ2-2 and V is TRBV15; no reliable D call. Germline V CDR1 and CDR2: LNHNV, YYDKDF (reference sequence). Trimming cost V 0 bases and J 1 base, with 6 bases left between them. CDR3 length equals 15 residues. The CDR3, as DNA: TGTGCCACCAGCAGAGACTTCGGGAACACCGGGGAGCTGTTTTTT. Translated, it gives CATSRDFGNTGELFF.

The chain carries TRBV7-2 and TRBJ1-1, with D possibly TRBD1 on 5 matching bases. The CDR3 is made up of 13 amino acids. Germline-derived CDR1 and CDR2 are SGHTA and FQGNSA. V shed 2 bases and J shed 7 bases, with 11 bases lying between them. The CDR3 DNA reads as TGTGCCAGCAGCTTACAGGGAGGGGTTGAAGCTTTCTTT. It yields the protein CASSLQGGVEAFF.

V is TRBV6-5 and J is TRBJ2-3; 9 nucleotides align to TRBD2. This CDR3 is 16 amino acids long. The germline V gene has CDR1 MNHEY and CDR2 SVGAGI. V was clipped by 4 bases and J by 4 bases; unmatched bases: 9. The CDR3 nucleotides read TGTGCCAGCAGTTCCCCGGCTAGCGGGAACCCAGATACGCAGTATTTT. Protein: CASSSPASGNPDTQYF.

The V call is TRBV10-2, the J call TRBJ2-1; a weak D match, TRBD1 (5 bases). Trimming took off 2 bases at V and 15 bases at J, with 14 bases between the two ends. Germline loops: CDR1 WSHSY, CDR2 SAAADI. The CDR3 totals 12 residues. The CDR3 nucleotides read TGCGCCAGCAGTGAGCCAGGGCGAGAAATGTTCTTC. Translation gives CASSEPGREMFF.

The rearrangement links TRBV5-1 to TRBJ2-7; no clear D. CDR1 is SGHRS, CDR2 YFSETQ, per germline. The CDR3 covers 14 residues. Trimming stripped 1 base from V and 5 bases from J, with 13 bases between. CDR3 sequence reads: CASSLSDFVDEQYF. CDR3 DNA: TGCGCCAGCAGCTTGAGCGACTTCGTGGACGAGCAGTACTTC. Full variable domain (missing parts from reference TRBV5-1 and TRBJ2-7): KAGVTQTPRYLIKTRGQQVTLSCSPISGHRSVSWYQQTPGQGLQFLFEYFSETQRNKGNFPGRFSGRQFSNSRSEMNVSTLELGDSALYLCASSLSDFVDEQYFGPGTRLTVT.

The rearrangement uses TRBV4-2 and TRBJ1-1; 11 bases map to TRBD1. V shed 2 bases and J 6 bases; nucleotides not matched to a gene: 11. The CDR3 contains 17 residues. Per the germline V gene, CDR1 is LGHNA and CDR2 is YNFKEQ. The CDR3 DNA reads TGTGCCAGCAGCCAACGAACTGGGACAGGGGGTTTAGCTGAAGCTTTCTTT. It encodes CASSQRTGTGGLAEAFF.

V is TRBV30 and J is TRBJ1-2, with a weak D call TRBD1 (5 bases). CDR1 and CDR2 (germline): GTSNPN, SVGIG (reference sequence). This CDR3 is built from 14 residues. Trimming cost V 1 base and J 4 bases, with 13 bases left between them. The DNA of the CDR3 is TGTGCCTGGAGTGCCGCGGGGGGTTTCTATGGCTACACCTTC. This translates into CAWSAAGGFYGYTF.

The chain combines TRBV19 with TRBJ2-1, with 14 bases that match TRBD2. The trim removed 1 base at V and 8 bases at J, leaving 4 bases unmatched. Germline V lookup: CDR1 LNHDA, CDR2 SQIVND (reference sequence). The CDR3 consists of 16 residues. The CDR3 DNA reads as TGTGCCAGTAGTATAGGGGGACTAGCGGGAGATCATGAGCAGTTCTTC. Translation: CASSIGGLAGDHEQFF.

The CDR3 bases are TGTGCCAGCAGTCCTGGACAGGGTTGGACTGAAGCTTTCTTT. It encodes CASSPGQGWTEAFF. The chain couples TRBV28 to TRBJ1-1; 8 bases are shared with TRBD1. V shed 5 bases, J shed 5 bases, and the junction held 7 bases outside the gene matches. Per the germline V gene, CDR1 is MDHEN and CDR2 is SYDVKM. The CDR3 totals 14 residues. Complete variable domain (other parts from reference TRBV28 and TRBJ1-1): DVKVTQSSRYLVKRTGEKVFLECVQDMDHENMFWYRQDPGLGLRLIYFSYDVKMKEKGDIPEGYSVSREKKERFSLILESASTNQTSMYLCASSPGQGWTEAFFGQGTRLTVV.

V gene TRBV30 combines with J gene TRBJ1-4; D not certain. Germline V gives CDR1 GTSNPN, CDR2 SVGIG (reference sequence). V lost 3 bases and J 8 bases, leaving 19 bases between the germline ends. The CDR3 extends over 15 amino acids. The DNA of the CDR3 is TGTGCCTGGAGCCCCTCGGGAGGGTTCCGGGAAAAACTGTTTTTT. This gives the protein CAWSPSGGFREKLFF.

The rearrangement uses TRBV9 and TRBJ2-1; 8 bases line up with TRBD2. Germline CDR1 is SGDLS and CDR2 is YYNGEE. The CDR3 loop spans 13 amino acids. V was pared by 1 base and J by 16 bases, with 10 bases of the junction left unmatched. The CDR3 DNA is TGTGCCAGCAGCGTAAATGGGGAGGGACTAGTCTTCTTC. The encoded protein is CASSVNGEGLVFF. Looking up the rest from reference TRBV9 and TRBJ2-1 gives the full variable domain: DSGVTQTPKHLITATGQRVTLRCSPRSGDLSVYWYQQSLDQGLQFLIQYYNGEERAKGNILERFSAQQFPDLHSELNLSSLELGDSALYFCASSVNGEGLVFFGPGTRLTVL.

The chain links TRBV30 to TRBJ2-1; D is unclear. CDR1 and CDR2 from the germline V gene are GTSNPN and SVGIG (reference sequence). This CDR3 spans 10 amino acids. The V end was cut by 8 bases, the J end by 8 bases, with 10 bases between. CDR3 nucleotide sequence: TGTGCCGGGCGAATCTATGAGCAGTTCTTC. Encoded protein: CAGRIYEQFF.

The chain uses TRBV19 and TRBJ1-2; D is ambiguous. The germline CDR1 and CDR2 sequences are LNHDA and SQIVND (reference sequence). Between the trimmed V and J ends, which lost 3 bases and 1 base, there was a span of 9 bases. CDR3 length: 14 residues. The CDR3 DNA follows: TGTGCCAGTAGTATTGCAGCGAATAACTATGGCTACACCTTC. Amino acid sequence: CASSIAANNYGYTF.

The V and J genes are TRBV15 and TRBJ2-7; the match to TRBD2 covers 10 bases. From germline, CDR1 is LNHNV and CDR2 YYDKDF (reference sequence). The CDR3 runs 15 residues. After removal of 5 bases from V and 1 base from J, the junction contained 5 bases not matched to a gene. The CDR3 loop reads CATSFQAGGSYEQYF. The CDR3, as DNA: TGTGCCACCAGCTTCCAAGCGGGAGGGTCCTACGAGCAGTACTTC.

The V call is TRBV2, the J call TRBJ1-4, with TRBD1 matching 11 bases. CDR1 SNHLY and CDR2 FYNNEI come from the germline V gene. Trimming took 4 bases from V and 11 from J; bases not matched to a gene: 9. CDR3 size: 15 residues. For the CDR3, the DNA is TGTGCCAGCAGTGCCCCGGACAGGGGGCTCTGGAAACTGTTTTTT. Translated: CASSAPDRGLWKLFF. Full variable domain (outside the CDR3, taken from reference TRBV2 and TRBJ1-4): EPEVTQTPSHQVTQMGQEVILRCVPISNHLYFYWYRQILGQKVEFLVSFYNNEISEKSEIFDDQFSVERPDGSNFTLKIRSTKLEDSAMYFCASSAPDRGLWKLFFGSGTQLSVL.

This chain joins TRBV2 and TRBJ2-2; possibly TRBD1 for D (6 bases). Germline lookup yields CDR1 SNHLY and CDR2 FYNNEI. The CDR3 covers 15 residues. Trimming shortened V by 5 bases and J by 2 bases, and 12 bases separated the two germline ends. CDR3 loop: CASSPQGGNTGELFF. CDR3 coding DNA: TGTGCCAGCAGTCCCCAAGGGGGTAACACCGGGGAGCTGTTTTTT.

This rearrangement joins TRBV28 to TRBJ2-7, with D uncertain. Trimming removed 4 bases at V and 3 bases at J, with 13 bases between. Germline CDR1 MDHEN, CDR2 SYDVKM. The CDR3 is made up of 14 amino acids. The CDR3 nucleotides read TGTGCCAGCAGTTCGGCACCTACAGACTACGAGCAGTACTTC. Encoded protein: CASSSAPTDYEQYF. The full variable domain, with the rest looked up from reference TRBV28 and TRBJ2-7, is DVKVTQSSRYLVKRTGEKVFLECVQDMDHENMFWYRQDPGLGLRLIYFSYDVKMKEKGDIPEGYSVSREKKERFSLILESASTNQTSMYLCASSSAPTDYEQYFGPGTRLTVT.